The 26 T cell receptor beta chains presented below share a single source sample, sequenced in a study of T cell repertoires in cytomegalovirus infection. These receptors have no known antigen. TCRdb called the reads again in MiXCR, with one record for every CDR3 protein. The sample comprises about 330,000 distinct CDR3 sequences, about 35% of which are singletons, and 13% rests with the top ten. The sequencing used cultured PBMCs, collected from culture after CMV antigen stimulation. These receptors originate from a human donor in good health (CMV status not recorded). Some clones in this sample may be carry-over from other donors' samples.

J is TRBJ2-7 and V is TRBV6-2 or TRBV6-3, with a weak D call TRBD1 (7 bases). The germline CDR1 and CDR2 sequences are MNHEY and SVGEGT. Trimming removed 6 bases from V and 2 bases from J, with 14 bases in between. The CDR3 spans 14 residues. This chain's CDR3 is CASSRAGQTYEQYF. The CDR3 DNA sequence: TGTGCCAGCAGCCGGGCGGGACAGACCTACGAGCAGTACTTC.

V is TRBV29-1 and J is TRBJ2-5; D is uncertain. The CDR3 sequence is 12 residues long. Trimming left V 4 bases short and J 4 bases short, with 10 bases between. Germline-derived CDR1 and CDR2 are SQVTM and ANQGSEA. In DNA form, the CDR3 reads TGCAGCGTTGTAGAAGATCGAGAGACCCAGTACTTC. This codes for CSVVEDRETQYF.

The chain has TRBV5-6 and TRBJ2-7, with 10 bases lining up with TRBD1. This CDR3 comprises 15 residues. Trimming at V came to 2 bases and at J to 4 bases, leaving 6 bases not matched to a gene. Germline V gene sequence: CDR1 SGHDT, CDR2 YYEEEE. CDR3 nucleotide sequence: TGTGCCAGCAGCTTCCCCGGACAGGGGGAATACGAGCAGTACTTC. Protein product: CASSFPGQGEYEQYF.

The rearrangement links TRBV7-9 to TRBJ2-1; 8 nucleotides align to TRBD2. This CDR3 is 16 amino acids long. After removal of 1 base from V and 2 bases from J, the junction contained 4 bases not matched to a gene. Germline V gene data show CDR1 as SEHNR and CDR2 as FQNEAQ (reference sequence). CDR3 nucleotide sequence: TGTGCCAGCAGCTTAGGGGACGGGAGGGCCTACAATGAGCAGTTCTTC. Residues: CASSLGDGRAYNEQFF.

V and J are TRBV5-6 and TRBJ2-3, with D perhaps matching TRBD1 (5 bases). The CDR3 extends over 15 amino acids. Germline CDR1 and CDR2: SGHDT and YYEEEE. The V gene lost 4 bases and the J gene lost 1 base, with 13 bases spanning the gap. CDR3 residues: CASSRPGFGTDTQYF. DNA for the CDR3: TGTGCCAGCAGCCGTCCAGGGTTCGGCACAGATACGCAGTATTTT.

This clonotype was counted only a few times. This chain connects TRBV5-4 to TRBJ2-1, with 12 bases fitting TRBD2. J gave up 2 bases and V 6 bases, and 21 bases lay outside the gene matches. CDR3 size: 21 residues. Germline CDR1 is SGHNT and CDR2 is YYREEE (reference sequence). CDR3 sequence: CASTRRRLAGVGVVAYNEQFF. The CDR3, as DNA: TGTGCCAGCACCAGACGAAGACTAGCGGGAGTGGGTGTAGTGGCCTACAATGAGCAGTTCTTC.

The chain couples TRBV20-1 to TRBJ2-1; D not certain. Trimming took off 2 bases at V and 5 bases at J, with 13 bases between the two ends. This CDR3 is built from 14 residues. CDR1 is DFQATT, CDR2 SNEGSKA, per germline (reference sequence). CDR3 sequence: CSARKATHDNEQFF. The CDR3, as DNA: TGCAGTGCTAGAAAGGCGACGCACGACAATGAGCAGTTCTTC.

The V call is TRBV7-2, the J call TRBJ1-1, with D uncertain. V was pared by 4 bases and J by 5 bases, with 11 bases between. The CDR3 sequence is 13 residues long. Germline CDR1 reads SGHTA; CDR2 reads FQGNSA. CDR3 coding DNA: TGTGCCAGCAGCTCGACCCTGGGGACTGAAGCTTTCTTT. Translation: CASSSTLGTEAFF.

This clonotype was seen only a few times. This chain links TRBV27 with TRBJ2-7; 7 bases align to TRBD1. Trimming cost V 7 bases and J 7 bases; bases outside gene matches: 13. CDR1 and CDR2 from the germline V gene are MNHEY and SMNVEV (reference sequence). The CDR3 is made up of 14 amino acids. The CDR3 is CASNQQGSPWEQYF. The CDR3 coding sequence is TGTGCCAGCAATCAACAGGGGTCCCCCTGGGAGCAGTACTTC.

This CDR3 reads CASSYSQAGDSYNEQFF. The CDR3 DNA is TGTGCCAGCAGTTACTCACAAGCAGGGGACTCCTACAATGAGCAGTTCTTC. The rearrangement links TRBV6-2 or TRBV6-3 to TRBJ2-1, with a tentative D call TRBD1 (6 bases). V was cut by 0 bases and J by 0 bases, with 12 bases left in between. This CDR3 region has 17 residues. In germline, CDR1 is MNHEY, CDR2 SVGEGT.

This clonotype was seen a handful of times. The CDR3 reads CASSLAPRATNYGYTF. CDR3 DNA: TGTGCCAGCAGCTTAGCCCCCCGTGCGACTAACTATGGCTACACCTTC. The chain joins TRBV7-9 to TRBJ1-2; D uncertain. V lost 0 bases and J lost 0, with 11 bases in between. Germline assignment: CDR1 SEHNR and CDR2 FQNEAQ (reference sequence). The CDR3 runs to 16 residues.

The chain carries TRBV5-5 and TRBJ1-5; weak D call: TRBD1 (5 bases). The V gene lost 2 bases and the J gene lost 11 bases, with 14 bases spanning the gap. Germline CDR1 is SGHKS and CDR2 is YYEKEE (reference sequence). This CDR3 has 13 amino acids. For the CDR3, the DNA is TGTGCCAGCAGCTTAGGGACTAATCGGGCCCAGCATTTT. This sequence encodes CASSLGTNRAQHF.

This clonotype occurred many times. The chain links TRBV7-6 to TRBJ1-6; 8 bases line up with TRBD1. CDR1 and CDR2 from the germline V gene are SGHVS and FNYEAQ. V dropped 2 bases and J dropped 10; count of bases not matched to a gene: 10. This CDR3 has 16 residues. The CDR3 protein is CASSLSPGQGGSPLHF. In DNA, the CDR3 is TGTGCCAGCAGCTTATCCCCCGGACAGGGAGGATCACCCCTCCACTTT.

CDR3 sequence reads: CSASDPGSPYEQYF. The CDR3 coding sequence is TGCAGTGCTAGTGATCCGGGATCCCCCTACGAGCAGTACTTC. The J gene is TRBJ2-7, the V gene TRBV20-1, with a possible D match to TRBD2 (5 bases). This CDR3 is built from 14 residues. Between the trimmed V and J ends, which lost 3 bases and 2 bases, there was a span of 14 bases. Germline V gives CDR1 DFQATT, CDR2 SNEGSKA (reference sequence).

This clonotype was counted many times. V and J are TRBV9 and TRBJ2-2; 10 bases agree with TRBD1. V shed 4 bases and J 5 bases; nucleotides not matched to a gene: 5. The CDR3 totals 15 residues. CDR1 SGDLS and CDR2 YYNGEE come from the germline V gene. The CDR3 sequence: CASSLGQGWTGELFF. The CDR3 region has the DNA TGTGCCAGCAGCTTGGGACAGGGGTGGACCGGGGAGCTGTTTTTT.

The chain employs TRBV18 and TRBJ1-1; 10 positions match TRBD1. This CDR3 comprises 15 residues. With V trimmed by 4 bases and J by 3 bases, 5 bases remained unmatched. Germline V CDR1 and CDR2: KGHSH, LQKENI. CDR3 bases: TGTGCCAGCTCACAACTGGACAGGGGGGACACTGAAGCTTTCTTT. It is translated as CASSQLDRGDTEAFF.

This clonotype was seen more than once but under ten times. This sequence joins TRBV7-2 and TRBJ1-5, with D perhaps matching TRBD1 (6 bases). The CDR3 totals 17 residues. Between the trimmed V and J ends, which lost 4 bases and 0 bases, there was a span of 16 bases. CDR1 and CDR2 (germline): SGHTA, FQGNSA. The CDR3 protein is CASSSRGGHYSNQPQHF. The CDR3 DNA sequence: TGTGCCAGCAGCTCAAGGGGGGGACACTATAGCAATCAGCCCCAGCATTTT. The full variable domain, in which reference TRBV7-2 and TRBJ1-5 provide the parts outside the CDR3, is GAGVSQSPSNKVTEKGKDVELRCDPISGHTALYWYRQSLGQGLEFLIYFQGNSAPDKSGLPSDRFSAERTGGSVSTLTIQRTQQEDSAVYLCASSSRGGHYSNQPQHFGDGTRLSIL.

This clonotype was counted a few times. This chain connects TRBV20-1 to TRBJ2-4; maybe TRBD2 (5 bases). The CDR3 has 15 residues. Trimming took 0 bases from V and 6 from J, leaving 15 bases between them. CDR1 DFQATT and CDR2 SNEGSKA come from the germline V gene (reference sequence). The CDR3 nucleotides are TGCAGTGCTAGAGATGATTTGGCGGGTAGAAACATTCAGTACTTC. Encoded protein: CSARDDLAGRNIQYF.

The J gene is TRBJ2-3, the V gene TRBV15; TRBD1 matches 8 bases. Germline CDR1 reads LNHNV; CDR2 reads YYDKDF (reference sequence). This CDR3 spans 16 amino acids. V lost 1 base and J lost 2; bases outside the gene matches: 5. This chain's CDR3 is CATSRVTGGHTDTQYF. CDR3 sequence (DNA): TGTGCCACCAGCAGAGTAACAGGGGGGCACACAGATACGCAGTATTTT.

A word on this clonotype: The junction and the germline gene differ at one end; a read error may be behind it. The rearrangement links TRBV29-1 to TRBJ2-5, with D possibly being TRBD2 (6 bases). The CDR3 is 14 amino acids. Per the germline V gene, CDR1 is SQVTM and CDR2 is ANQGSEA. CDR3 region: CSVEFTAPGEPQYF. DNA of the CDR3: TGCAGCGTTGAATTTACAGCGCCGGGAGAGCCCCAGTACTTC.

J is TRBJ1-4 and V is TRBV4-1; no firm D call. The V end was cut by 1 base, the J end by 8 bases, with 11 bases between. Germline V CDR1 and CDR2: MGHRA, YSYEKL. This CDR3 spans 14 amino acids. The CDR3 reads CASSQVRRVEKLFF. As DNA, the CDR3 is TGCGCCAGCAGCCAAGTGAGGAGGGTGGAAAAACTGTTTTTT.

This clonotype was picked up a small number of times. The chain links TRBV12-3 or TRBV12-4 to TRBJ2-5, with 8 bases aligning to TRBD1. V trimming: 2 bases; J trimming: 4 bases; junction bases outside the gene matches: 6. The CDR3 is 15 amino acids. The CDR3 here is CASSLIGRGRETQYF. The CDR3 bases are TGTGCCAGCAGTTTAATCGGCAGGGGGCGAGAGACCCAGTACTTC.

The genes are TRBV7-2 and TRBJ1-1, with 10 bases identical to TRBD1. The V gene end was trimmed by 4 bases and the J gene end by 11 bases; junction bases not matched to a gene: 7. CDR1 is SGHTA and CDR2 is FQGNSA in the germline V gene. This CDR3 comprises 13 residues. DNA for the CDR3: TGTGCCAGCAGCTGGACCGGGACAGGGGATGCTTTCTTT. Translated, it gives CASSWTGTGDAFF.

CDR3 loop: CASSLQGTGNTIYF. Written as DNA, the CDR3 is TGTGCCAGCAGCTTACAGGGTACTGGAAACACCATATATTTT. V gene TRBV7-9 combines with J gene TRBJ1-3; TRBD1 is a possible D gene (5 bases). Germline values: CDR1 SEHNR, CDR2 FQNEAQ (reference sequence). The length of the CDR3 is 14 residues. Deletions cut 2 bases from V and 2 bases from J, with 7 bases between. The full variable domain, its missing parts supplied by reference TRBV7-9 and TRBJ1-3, is DTGVSQNPRHKITKRGQNVTFRCDPISEHNRLYWYRQTLGQGPEFLTYFQNEAQLEKSRLLSDRFSAERPKGSFSTLEIQRTEQGDSAMYLCASSLQGTGNTIYFGEGSWLTVV.

A note on this clonotype: Mismatch with germline at one junction end may stem from a read error. The chain joins TRBV7-2 to TRBJ2-5; D is uncertain. CDR3 length: 14 amino acids. Per the germline V gene, CDR1 is SGHTA and CDR2 is FQGNSA. CDR3 sequence: CASSLDGPQATQYF. CDR3 nucleotides: TGTGCCAGCAGCTTAGATGGGCCCCAAGCGACCCAGTACTTC.

This clonotype was seen ten or more times. The chain carries TRBV4-2 and TRBJ2-3; no definite D call. V shed 1 base and J shed 2 bases, with 4 bases lying between them. Germline V gene sequence: CDR1 LGHNA, CDR2 YNFKEQ. CDR3 length: 13 residues. In DNA form, the CDR3 reads TGTGCCAGCAGCCAAGGTCCCACAGATACGCAGTATTTT. Protein: CASSQGPTDTQYF.